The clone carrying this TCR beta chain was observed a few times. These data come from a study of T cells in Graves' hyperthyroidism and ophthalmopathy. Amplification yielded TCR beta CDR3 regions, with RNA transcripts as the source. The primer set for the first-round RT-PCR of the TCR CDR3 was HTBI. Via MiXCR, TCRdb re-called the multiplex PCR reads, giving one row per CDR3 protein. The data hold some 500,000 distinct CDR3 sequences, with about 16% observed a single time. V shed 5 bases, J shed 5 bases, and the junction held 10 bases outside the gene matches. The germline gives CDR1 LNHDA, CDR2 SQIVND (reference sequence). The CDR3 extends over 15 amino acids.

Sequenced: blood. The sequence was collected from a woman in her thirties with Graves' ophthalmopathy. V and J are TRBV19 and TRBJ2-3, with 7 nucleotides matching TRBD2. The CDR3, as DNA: TGTGCCAGTAGTTGGGGCGGGAGTGTAGGAGATACGCAGTATTTT. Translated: CASSWGGSVGDTQYF.